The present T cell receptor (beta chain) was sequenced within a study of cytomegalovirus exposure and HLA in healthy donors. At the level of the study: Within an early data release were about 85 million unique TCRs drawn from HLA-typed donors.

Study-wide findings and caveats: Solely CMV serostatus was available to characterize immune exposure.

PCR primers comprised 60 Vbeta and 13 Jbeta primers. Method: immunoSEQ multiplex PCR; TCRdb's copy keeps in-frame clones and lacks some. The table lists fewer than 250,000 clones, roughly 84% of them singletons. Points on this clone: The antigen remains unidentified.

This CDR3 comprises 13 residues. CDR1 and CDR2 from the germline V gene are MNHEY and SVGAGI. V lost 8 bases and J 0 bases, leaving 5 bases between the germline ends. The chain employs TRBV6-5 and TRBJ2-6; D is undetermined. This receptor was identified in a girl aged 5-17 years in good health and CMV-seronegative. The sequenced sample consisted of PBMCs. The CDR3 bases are TGTGCCAGCTCCCTCTCTGGGGCCAACGTCCTGACTTTC. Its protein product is CASSLSGANVLTF.